Included here is one T cell receptor beta chain sequence, with context. At the DNA level, this CDR3 is encoded by other sequences in the same sample as well. The CDR3 extends over 15 amino acids. Germline V gene lookup returns CDR1 SEHNR and CDR2 FQNEAQ (reference sequence). Unmatched junction bases numbered 2, after V lost 1 base and J lost 2 bases. Measured with immunoSEQ multiplex PCR; TCRdb has only the in-frame clones, and not every one. The data hold 150,000 to 200,000 clones, with around 84% observed a single time. This sample was taken from a study of blood T cell repertoires in COVID-19. For the study at large: Sites across the United States, Italy and Spain contributed samples from acute and convalescent COVID-19. In each case, the material was cDNA or gDNA derived from T cells, B-cell-depleted T cells, or PBMCs.

Material: peripheral blood. The sequence came from a man in his 60s with COVID-19, enrolled during active disease. This chain joins TRBV7-9 and TRBJ1-3; TRBD1 matches at 7 bases. In DNA form, the CDR3 reads TGTGCCAGCAGCTTAGAGGGGGCAGCTGGAAACACCATATATTTT. It codes for CASSLEGAAGNTIYF.